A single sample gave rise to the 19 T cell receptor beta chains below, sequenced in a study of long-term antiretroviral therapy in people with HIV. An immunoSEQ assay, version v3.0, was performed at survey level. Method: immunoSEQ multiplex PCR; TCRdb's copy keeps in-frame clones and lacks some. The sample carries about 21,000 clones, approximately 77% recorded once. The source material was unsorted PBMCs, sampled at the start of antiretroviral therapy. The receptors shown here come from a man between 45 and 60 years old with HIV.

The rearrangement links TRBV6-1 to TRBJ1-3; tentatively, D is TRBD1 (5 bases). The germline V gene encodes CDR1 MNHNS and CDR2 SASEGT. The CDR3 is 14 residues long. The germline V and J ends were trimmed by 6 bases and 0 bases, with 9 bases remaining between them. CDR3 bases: TGTGCCAGCAGGAACAGGCACTCTGGAAACACCATATATTTT. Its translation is CASRNRHSGNTIYF.

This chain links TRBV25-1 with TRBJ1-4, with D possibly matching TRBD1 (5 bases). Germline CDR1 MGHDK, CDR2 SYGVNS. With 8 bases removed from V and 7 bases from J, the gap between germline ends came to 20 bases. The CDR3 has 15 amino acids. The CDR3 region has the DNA TGTGCCAGCGGGCCCCAGGCAGGGCCAGGTGAAAAACTGTTTTTT. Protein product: CASGPQAGPGEKLFF.

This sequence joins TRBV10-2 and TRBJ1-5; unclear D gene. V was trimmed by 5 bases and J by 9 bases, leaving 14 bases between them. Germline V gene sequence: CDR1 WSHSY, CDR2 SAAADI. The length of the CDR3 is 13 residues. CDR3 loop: CASSTQAVPPQHF. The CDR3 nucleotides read TGCGCCAGCAGTACGCAGGCAGTCCCGCCCCAGCATTTT.

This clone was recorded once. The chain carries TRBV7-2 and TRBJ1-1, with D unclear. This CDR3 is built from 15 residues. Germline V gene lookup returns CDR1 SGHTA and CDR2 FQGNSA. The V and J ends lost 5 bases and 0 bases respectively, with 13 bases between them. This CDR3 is CASSLYQLVNTEAFF. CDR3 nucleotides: TGTGCCAGCAGCCTCTATCAATTGGTGAACACTGAAGCTTTCTTT.

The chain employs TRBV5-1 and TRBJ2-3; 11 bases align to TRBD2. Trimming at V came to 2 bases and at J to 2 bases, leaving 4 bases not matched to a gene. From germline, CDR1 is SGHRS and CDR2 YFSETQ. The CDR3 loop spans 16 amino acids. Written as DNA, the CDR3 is TGCGCCAGCAGCTTTCTACTAGCGGGAGCCACAGATACGCAGTATTTT. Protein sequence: CASSFLLAGATDTQYF.

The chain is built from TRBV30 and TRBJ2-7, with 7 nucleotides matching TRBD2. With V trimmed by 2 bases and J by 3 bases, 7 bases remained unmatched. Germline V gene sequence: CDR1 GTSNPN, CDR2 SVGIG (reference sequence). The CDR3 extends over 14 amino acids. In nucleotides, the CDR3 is TGTGCCTGGAGTTCCGGGACTACCCTCTACGAGCAGTACTTC. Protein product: CAWSSGTTLYEQYF.

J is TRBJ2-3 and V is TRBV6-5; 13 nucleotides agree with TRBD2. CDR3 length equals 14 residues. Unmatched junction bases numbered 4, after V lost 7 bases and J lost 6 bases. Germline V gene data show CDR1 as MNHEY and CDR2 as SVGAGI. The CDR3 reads CASTPTSGRDTQYF. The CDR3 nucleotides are TGTGCCAGCACCCCGACTAGCGGGAGGGATACGCAGTATTTT.

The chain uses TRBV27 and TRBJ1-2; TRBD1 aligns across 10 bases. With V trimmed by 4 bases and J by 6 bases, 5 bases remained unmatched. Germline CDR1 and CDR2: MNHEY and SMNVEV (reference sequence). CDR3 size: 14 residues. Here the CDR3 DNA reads TGTGCCAGCAGTTACGTGGGACAGGGGAATGGCTACACCTTC. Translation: CASSYVGQGNGYTF.

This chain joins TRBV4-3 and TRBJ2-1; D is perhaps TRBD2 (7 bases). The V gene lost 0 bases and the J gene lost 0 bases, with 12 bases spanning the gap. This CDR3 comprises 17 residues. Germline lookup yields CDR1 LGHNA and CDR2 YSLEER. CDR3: CASSQDRGASSYNEQFF. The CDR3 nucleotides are TGCGCCAGCAGCCAAGATCGGGGGGCGAGCTCCTACAATGAGCAGTTCTTC.

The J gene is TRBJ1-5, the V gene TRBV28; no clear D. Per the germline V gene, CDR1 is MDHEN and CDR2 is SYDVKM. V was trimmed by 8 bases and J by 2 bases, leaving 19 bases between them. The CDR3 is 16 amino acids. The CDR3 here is CASCRFGEEGNQPQHF. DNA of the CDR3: TGTGCCAGCTGCCGGTTTGGGGAGGAGGGCAATCAGCCCCAGCATTTT.

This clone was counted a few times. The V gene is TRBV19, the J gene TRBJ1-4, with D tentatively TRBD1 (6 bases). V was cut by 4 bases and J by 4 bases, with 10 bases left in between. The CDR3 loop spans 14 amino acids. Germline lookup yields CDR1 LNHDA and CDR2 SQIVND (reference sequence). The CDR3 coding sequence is TGTGCCAGTAGTACCAGGGGCATTAATGAAAAACTGTTTTTT. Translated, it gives CASSTRGINEKLFF.

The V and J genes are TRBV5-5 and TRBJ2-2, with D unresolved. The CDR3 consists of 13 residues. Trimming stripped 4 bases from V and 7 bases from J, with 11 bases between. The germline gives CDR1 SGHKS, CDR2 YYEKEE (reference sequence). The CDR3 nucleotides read TGTGCCAGCAGCCTCCCGGTGGGCGGGGAGCTGTTTTTT. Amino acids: CASSLPVGGELFF.

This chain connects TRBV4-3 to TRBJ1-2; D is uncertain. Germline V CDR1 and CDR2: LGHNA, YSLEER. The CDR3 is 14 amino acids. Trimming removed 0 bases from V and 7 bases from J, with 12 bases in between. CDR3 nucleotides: TGCGCCAGCAGCCAAGATATCGACAATCGTGGCTACACCTTC. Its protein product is CASSQDIDNRGYTF.

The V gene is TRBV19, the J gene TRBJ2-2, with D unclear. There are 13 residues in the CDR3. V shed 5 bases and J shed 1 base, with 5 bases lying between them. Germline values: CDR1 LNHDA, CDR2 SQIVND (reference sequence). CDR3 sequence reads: CASSHGNTGELFF. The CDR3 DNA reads TGTGCCAGTAGTCACGGGAACACCGGGGAGCTGTTTTTT.

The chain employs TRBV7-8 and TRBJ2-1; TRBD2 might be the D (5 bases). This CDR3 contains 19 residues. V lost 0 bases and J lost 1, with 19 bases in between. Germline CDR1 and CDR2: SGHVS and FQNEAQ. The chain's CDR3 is CASSLAALGFGGSYNEQFF. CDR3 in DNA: TGTGCCAGCAGCTTAGCTGCCCTAGGGTTTGGCGGGTCCTACAATGAGCAGTTCTTC.

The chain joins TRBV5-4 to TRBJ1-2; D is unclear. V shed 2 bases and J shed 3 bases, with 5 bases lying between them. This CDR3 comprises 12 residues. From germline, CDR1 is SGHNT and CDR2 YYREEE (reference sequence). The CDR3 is CASSFRDYGYTF. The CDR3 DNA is TGTGCCAGCAGCTTTAGGGACTATGGCTACACCTTC.

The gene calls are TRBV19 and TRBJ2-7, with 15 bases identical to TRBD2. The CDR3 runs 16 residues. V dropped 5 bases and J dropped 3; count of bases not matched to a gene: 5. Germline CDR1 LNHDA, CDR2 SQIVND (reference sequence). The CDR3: CASSFGLAGGIYEQYF. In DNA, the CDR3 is TGTGCCAGTAGTTTCGGACTAGCGGGAGGGATCTACGAGCAGTACTTC.

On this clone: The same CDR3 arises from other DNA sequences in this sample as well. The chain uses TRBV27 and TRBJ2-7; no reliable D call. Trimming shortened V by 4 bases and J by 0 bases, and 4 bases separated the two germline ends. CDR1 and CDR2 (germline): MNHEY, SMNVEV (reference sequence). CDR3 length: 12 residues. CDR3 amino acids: CASSSLSYEQYF. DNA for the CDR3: TGTGCCAGCAGTTCTCTCTCCTACGAGCAGTACTTC.

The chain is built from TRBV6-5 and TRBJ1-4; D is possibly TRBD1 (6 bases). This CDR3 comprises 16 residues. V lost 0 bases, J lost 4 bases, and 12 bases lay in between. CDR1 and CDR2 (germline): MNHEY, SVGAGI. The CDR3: CASSYSSGAGNEKLFF. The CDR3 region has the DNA TGTGCCAGCAGTTACTCTTCAGGGGCGGGTAATGAAAAACTGTTTTTT.